The 17 T cell receptor beta chains presented below share a single source sample, sequenced in a study of T cell responses to AZD1222 COVID-19 vaccine. Produced via immunoSEQ multiplex PCR; TCRdb's table is partial and in-frame only. The table records about 100,000 clones, just over 85% of them present only once. The sequenced sample was peripheral blood, obtained on day 0 of AZD1222 vaccination. The receptors shown here come from an adult in good health.

To note about this clone: An end of the junction differs from the germline gene, which may be a read error. The rearrangement joins TRBV15 to TRBJ1-5, with TRBD1 matching 7 bases. The germline CDR1 and CDR2 sequences are LNHNV and YYDKDF (reference sequence). The CDR3 is 14 amino acids. In nucleotides, the CDR3 is TGTGCCACCAGCCGGGACAGTAGCTATCAGCCCCAGCATTTT. Its translation: CATSRDSSYQPQHF. The full variable domain, its missing parts supplied by reference TRBV15 and TRBJ1-5, is DAMVIQNPRYQVTQFGKPVTLSCSQTLNHNVMYWYQQKSSQAPKLLFHYYDKDFNNEADTPDNFQSRRPNTSFCFLDIRSPGLGDTAMYLCATSRDSSYQPQHFGDGTRLSIL.

The rearrangement joins TRBV12-3 or TRBV12-4 to TRBJ2-7; TRBD1 might be the D (6 bases). This CDR3 has 13 amino acids. Trimming stripped 6 bases from V and 6 bases from J, with 15 bases between. CDR3 bases: TGTGCCAGCAGCTTAATTGCAGGGGTCGAGCAGTACTTC. Its protein product is CASSLIAGVEQYF.

The chain combines TRBV7-9 with TRBJ2-2, with 7 bases aligning to TRBD1. This CDR3 is 15 amino acids long. The junction had 4 bases not matched to a gene; V was cut back by 3 bases and J by 3 bases. Germline assignment: CDR1 SEHNR and CDR2 FQNEAQ (reference sequence). CDR3 residues: CASSLGTVDTGELFF. CDR3 nucleotide sequence: TGTGCCAGCAGCTTGGGGACAGTGGACACCGGGGAGCTGTTTTTT.

This chain joins TRBV6-2 or TRBV6-3 and TRBJ2-7, with no clear D. The CDR3 is 12 amino acids. The V gene's germline CDR1 is MNHEY and CDR2 SVGEGT. V lost 4 bases, J lost 7 bases, and 11 bases lay in between. The CDR3 DNA reads TGTGCCAGCAGTTCCGCAACTGCAGAGCAGTACTTC. Translation gives CASSSATAEQYF.

The rearrangement joins TRBV14 to TRBJ2-7, with D perhaps TRBD1 or TRBD2 (5 bases each). CDR3 length: 12 amino acids. Germline V gene data show CDR1 as SGHDN and CDR2 as FVKESK. Trimming shortened V by 4 bases and J by 7 bases, and 11 bases separated the two germline ends. The CDR3 reads CASSLGAREQYF. The CDR3 DNA sequence: TGTGCCAGCAGCCTCGGGGCGCGGGAGCAGTACTTC. The full variable domain, completed using reference TRBV14 and TRBJ2-7, is EAGVTQFPSHSVIEKGQTVTLRCDPISGHDNLYWYRRVMGKEIKFLLHFVKESKQDESGMPNNRFLAERTGGTYSTLKVQPAELEDSGVYFCASSLGAREQYFGPGTRLTVT.

V is TRBV2 and J is TRBJ1-1; D is perhaps TRBD1 (5 bases). V was clipped by 0 bases and J by 3 bases, with 17 bases between them. The CDR3 extends over 17 amino acids. Germline V lookup: CDR1 SNHLY, CDR2 FYNNEI. The CDR3 region has the DNA TGTGCCAGCAGTGAAGCGGAGCAGGGCCCAGTGGACACTGAAGCTTTCTTT. The encoded protein is CASSEAEQGPVDTEAFF.

The chain links TRBV12-3 or TRBV12-4 to TRBJ2-1, with TRBD2 as a possible D gene (5 bases). The length of the CDR3 is 12 residues. V was pared by 7 bases and J by 8 bases, with 12 bases between. The CDR3 loop reads CASTTGSDEQFF. The DNA of the CDR3 is TGTGCCAGCACCACGGGAAGCGATGAGCAGTTCTTC.

J is TRBJ2-5 and V is TRBV27; a possible D gene is TRBD2 (6 bases). This CDR3 has 14 amino acids. V was pared by 5 bases and J by 5 bases, with 15 bases between. Germline V gene data show CDR1 as MNHEY and CDR2 as SMNVEV (reference sequence). The CDR3 nucleotides read TGTGCCAGCAGTCCCCCGGGGGTAAGGGAGACCCAGTACTTC. This encodes CASSPPGVRETQYF.

The chain joins TRBV28 to TRBJ1-2, with D hard to call. The CDR3 loop spans 13 amino acids. CDR1 MDHEN and CDR2 SYDVKM come from the germline V gene. Between the trimmed V and J ends, which lost 1 base and 2 bases, there was a span of 5 bases. The CDR3 spells CASSLSRNYGYTF. The CDR3 coding sequence is TGTGCCAGCAGTTTATCACGCAACTATGGCTACACCTTC.

The chain recombines TRBV2 with TRBJ2-7; possible D gene TRBD1, 6 bases. The CDR3 length is 12 residues. CDR1 and CDR2 (germline): SNHLY, FYNNEI. V dropped 8 bases and J dropped 1 base, with 9 bases sitting between them. The CDR3, as DNA: TGTGCCAGCGGGCAGGGGTCCTACGAGCAGTACTTC. Translation gives CASGQGSYEQYF.

The V and J genes are TRBV6-1 and TRBJ1-5; D gene ambiguous. The CDR3 loop spans 16 amino acids. The germline V and J ends were trimmed by 4 bases and 3 bases, with 16 bases remaining between them. Per germline, CDR1 MNHNS and CDR2 SASEGT. The CDR3 loop is CASSAKAGSLNQPQHF. The CDR3 DNA sequence: TGTGCCAGCAGTGCCAAGGCGGGGTCCCTCAATCAGCCCCAGCATTTT.

This chain links TRBV9 with TRBJ2-2; TRBD1 aligns across 8 bases. Germline V gives CDR1 SGDLS, CDR2 YYNGEE. The trim removed 2 bases at V and 2 bases at J, leaving 2 bases unmatched. The CDR3 has 15 amino acids. The CDR3 protein is CASSVTGANTGELFF. As DNA, the CDR3 is TGTGCCAGCAGCGTGACAGGGGCAAACACCGGGGAGCTGTTTTTT.

The chain links TRBV7-6 to TRBJ2-7, with 7 bases lining up with TRBD1. V shed 5 bases and J 6 bases; nucleotides not matched to a gene: 16. The CDR3 extends over 16 amino acids. Germline CDR1 SGHVS, CDR2 FNYEAQ. CDR3 sequence reads: CASSPMTGTVGLEQYF. The CDR3 DNA follows: TGTGCCAGCAGCCCCATGACCGGGACAGTGGGGCTCGAGCAGTACTTC.

The chain recombines TRBV10-3 with TRBJ2-3; no reliable D call. Trimming shortened V by 7 bases and J by 0 bases, and 8 bases separated the two germline ends. Germline CDR1 and CDR2: ENHRY and SYGVKD. The CDR3 has 13 residues. The CDR3 here is CAITTISTDTQYF. In nucleotides, the CDR3 is TGTGCCATCACGACAATTAGCACAGATACGCAGTATTTT.

V usage is TRBV5-4 and J usage is TRBJ2-7; maybe TRBD2 (5 bases). The V gene lost 0 bases and the J gene lost 3 bases, with 13 bases spanning the gap. This CDR3 spans 15 amino acids. CDR1 is SGHNT, CDR2 YYREEE, per germline (reference sequence). The CDR3 loop reads CASSLGAEGVYEQYF. The CDR3 coding sequence is TGTGCCAGCAGCTTGGGGGCAGAGGGCGTCTACGAGCAGTACTTC.

This clone was counted only a few times. The genes are TRBV27 and TRBJ2-1, with TRBD1 identical over 9 bases. The ends lost 5 bases at V and 6 bases at J; junction bases unmatched: 8. This CDR3 has 15 amino acids. Germline CDR1 is MNHEY and CDR2 is SMNVEV (reference sequence). CDR3 region: CASSANRGRGNEQFF. CDR3 nucleotide sequence: TGTGCCAGCAGTGCCAACAGGGGGCGAGGCAATGAGCAGTTCTTC.

This chain joins TRBV29-1 and TRBJ1-1; D call uncertain. V was trimmed by 3 bases and J by 6 bases, leaving 14 bases between them. This CDR3 is 13 amino acids long. Germline V gene data show CDR1 as SQVTM and CDR2 as ANQGSEA. The CDR3 loop reads CSVDQWRSAEAFF. The CDR3 region has the DNA TGCAGCGTTGATCAGTGGAGGAGCGCTGAAGCTTTCTTT.